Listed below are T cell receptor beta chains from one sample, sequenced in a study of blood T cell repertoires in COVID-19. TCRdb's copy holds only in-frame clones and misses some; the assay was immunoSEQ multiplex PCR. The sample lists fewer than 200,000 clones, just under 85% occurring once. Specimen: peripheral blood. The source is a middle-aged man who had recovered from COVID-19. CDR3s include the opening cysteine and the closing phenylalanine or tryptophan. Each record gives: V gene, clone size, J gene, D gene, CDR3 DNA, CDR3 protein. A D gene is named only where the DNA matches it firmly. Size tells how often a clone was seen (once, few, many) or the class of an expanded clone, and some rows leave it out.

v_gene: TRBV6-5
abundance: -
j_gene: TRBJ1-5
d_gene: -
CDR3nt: TGTGCCAGCAGTCTAACAGGGCTGAGCAATCAGCCCCAGCATTTT
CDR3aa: CASSLTGLSNQPQHF

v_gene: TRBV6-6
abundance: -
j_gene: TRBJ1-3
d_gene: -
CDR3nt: TGTGCCAGCAGTAGCCCTTCTGGAAACACCATATATTTT
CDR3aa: CASSSPSGNTIYF

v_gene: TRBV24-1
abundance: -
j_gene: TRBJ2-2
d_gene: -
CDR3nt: TGTGCCACCAGTGACCCTAGGCCGTCCACCGGGGAGCTGTTTTTT
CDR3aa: CATSDPRPSTGELFF

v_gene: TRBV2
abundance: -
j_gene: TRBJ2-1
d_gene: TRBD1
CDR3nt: TGTGCCAGCAGGGGATGGACAGGGACCTACAATGAGCAGTTCTTC
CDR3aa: CASRGWTGTYNEQFF

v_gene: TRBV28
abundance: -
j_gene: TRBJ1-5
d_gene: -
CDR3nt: TGTGCCAGCAGTCCCGGAGGGGTTAGCAATCAGCCCCAGCATTTT
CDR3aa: CASSPGGVSNQPQHF

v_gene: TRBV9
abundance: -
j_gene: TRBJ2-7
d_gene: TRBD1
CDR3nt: TGTGCCAGCAGCCCTACGGACAGGGTAGCCGAGCAGTACTTC
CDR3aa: CASSPTDRVAEQYF

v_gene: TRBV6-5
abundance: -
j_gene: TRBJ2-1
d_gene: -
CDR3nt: TGTGCCAGCAGTTACGGTGGGAGTACCCTCTACAATGAGCAGTTCTTC
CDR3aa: CASSYGGSTLYNEQFF

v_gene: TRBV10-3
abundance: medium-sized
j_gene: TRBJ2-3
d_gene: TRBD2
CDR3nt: TGTGCCATCGGTCCCTCGGGACAGTCTTCTAGCGGGGCCACAGATACGCAGTATTTT
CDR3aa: CAIGPSGQSSSGATDTQYF

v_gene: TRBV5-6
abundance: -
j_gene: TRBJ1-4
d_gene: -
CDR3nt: TGTGCCAGCAGCTTGACCCCGGGAAGGCGGGAAAAACTGTTTTTT
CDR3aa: CASSLTPGRREKLFF

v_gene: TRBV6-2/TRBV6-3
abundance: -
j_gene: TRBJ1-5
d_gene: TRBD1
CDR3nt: TGTGCCAGCAGCCGACAGGGCGGCAATCAGCCCCAGCATTTT
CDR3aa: CASSRQGGNQPQHF

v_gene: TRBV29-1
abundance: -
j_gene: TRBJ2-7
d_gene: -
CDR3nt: TGCAGCGTTGGCGGCGGGACCTCCTACGAGCAGTACTTC
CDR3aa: CSVGGGTSYEQYF

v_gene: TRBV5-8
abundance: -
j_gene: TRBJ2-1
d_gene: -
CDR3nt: TGTGCCAGCATCCTCAGCGGGGACAACTACAATGAGCAGTTCTTC
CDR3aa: CASILSGDNYNEQFF

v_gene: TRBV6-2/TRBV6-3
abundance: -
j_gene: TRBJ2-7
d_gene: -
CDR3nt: TGTGCCAGCAGTTACGAAGGGGCGGCCGAGCAGTACTTC
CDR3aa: CASSYEGAAEQYF

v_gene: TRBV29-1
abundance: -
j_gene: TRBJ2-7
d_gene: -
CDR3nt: TGCAGCGTTGGACACTCCTACGAGCAGTACTTC
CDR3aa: CSVGHSYEQYF

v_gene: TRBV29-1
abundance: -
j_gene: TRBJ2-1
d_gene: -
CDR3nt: TGCAGCGTTGAAGGGCAGTATCTCGGGAGTGAGCAGTTCTTC
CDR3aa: CSVEGQYLGSEQFF

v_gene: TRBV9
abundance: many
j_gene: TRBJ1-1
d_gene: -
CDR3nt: TGTGCCAGCAGTGAGAATACAGGGAACACTGAAGCTTTCTTT
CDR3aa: CASSENTGNTEAFF

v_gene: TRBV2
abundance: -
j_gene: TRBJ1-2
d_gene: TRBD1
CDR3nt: TGTGCCAGCCTGTCCCGGGACAGGGTTCAATATGGCTACACCTTC
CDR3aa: CASLSRDRVQYGYTF

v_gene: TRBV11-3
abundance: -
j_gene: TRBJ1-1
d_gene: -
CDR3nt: TGTGCCAGCAGCCCTAGCTGGGGGGGGCGGGGAAACACTGAAGCTTTCTTT
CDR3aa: CASSPSWGGRGNTEAFF

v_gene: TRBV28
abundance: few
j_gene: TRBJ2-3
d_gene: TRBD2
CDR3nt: TGTGCCAGCAGTCAAAGGGGAGGGAATGAAGATACGCAGTATTTT
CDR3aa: CASSQRGGNEDTQYF

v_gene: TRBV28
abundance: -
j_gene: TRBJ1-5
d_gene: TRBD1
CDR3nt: TGTGCCAGCAGGTCGTCCGGGACAGCCAATCAGCCCCAGCATTTT
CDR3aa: CASRSSGTANQPQHF

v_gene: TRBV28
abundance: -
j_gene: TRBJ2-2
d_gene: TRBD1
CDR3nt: TGTGCCAGCAGTTCCTACCCCGGACAGGGCTCAAACACCGGGGAGCTGTTTTTT
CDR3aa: CASSSYPGQGSNTGELFF

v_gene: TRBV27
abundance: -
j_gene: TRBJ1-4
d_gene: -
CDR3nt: TGTGCCAGCAGTCTCCGTTTCGCAACTAATGAAAAACTGTTTTTT
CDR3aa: CASSLRFATNEKLFF

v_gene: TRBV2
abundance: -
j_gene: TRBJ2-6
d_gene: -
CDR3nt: TGTGCCAGACATTCTGGGGCCAACGTCCTGACTTTC
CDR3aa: CARHSGANVLTF

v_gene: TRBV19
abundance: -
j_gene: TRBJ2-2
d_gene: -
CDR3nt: TGTGCCAGTATAAACCCAGGAAGGATGTCCACCGGGGAGCTGTTTTTT
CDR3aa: CASINPGRMSTGELFF

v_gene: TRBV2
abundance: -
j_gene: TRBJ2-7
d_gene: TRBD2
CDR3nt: TGTGCCAGTAGTGCACTAGCGGGAGGGGCCGAGCAGTACTTC
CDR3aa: CASSALAGGAEQYF

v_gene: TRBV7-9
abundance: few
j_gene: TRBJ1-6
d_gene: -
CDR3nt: TGTGCCAGCAGCTTAGGGGCGGGTTCACCCCTCCACTTT
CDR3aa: CASSLGAGSPLHF

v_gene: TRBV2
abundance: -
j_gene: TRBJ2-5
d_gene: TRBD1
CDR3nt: TGTACCAGCAGTGACAGGGGAATAGAGACCCAGTACTTC
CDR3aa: CTSSDRGIETQYF

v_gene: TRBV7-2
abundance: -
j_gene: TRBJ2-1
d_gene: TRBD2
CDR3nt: TGTGCCAGCAGCCCGGGACTAGCCTACAATGAGCAGTTCTTC
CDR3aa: CASSPGLAYNEQFF

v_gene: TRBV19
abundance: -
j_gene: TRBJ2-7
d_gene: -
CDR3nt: TGTGCCAGTAGTCACTTAACAGTTAAAAGCTCCTACGAGCAGTACTTC
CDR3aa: CASSHLTVKSSYEQYF